This T cell receptor beta chain was recorded in a study of T-cell reconstitution after alpha-beta-depleted transplantation in children. The library targeted TCRbeta and was prepared with unique molecular identifiers. Each CDR3 protein is one row after TCRdb ran MiXCR on the PCR reads. The sample includes about 610,000 distinct CDR3 sequences, roughly a tenth of them seen just once. The CDR3 loop spans 18 amino acids. With 0 bases clipped from V and 2 bases from J, the junction kept 13 bases outside the gene matches. Germline V gene data show CDR1 as DFQATT and CDR2 as SNEGSKA (reference sequence). Sequences were derived from PBMCs from the stem cell graft donor, sampled from the stem cell graft. The clonotype was recovered from a human donor who donated a stem cell graft to a child with acute myeloid leukemia. J is TRBJ2-7 and V is TRBV20-1; 10 bases map to TRBD2. Here the CDR3 DNA reads TGCAGTGCTAGAGACCCTTATAGCGGGAGGTATATTCCCTACGAGCAGTACTTC. This translates into CSARDPYSGRYIPYEQYF.